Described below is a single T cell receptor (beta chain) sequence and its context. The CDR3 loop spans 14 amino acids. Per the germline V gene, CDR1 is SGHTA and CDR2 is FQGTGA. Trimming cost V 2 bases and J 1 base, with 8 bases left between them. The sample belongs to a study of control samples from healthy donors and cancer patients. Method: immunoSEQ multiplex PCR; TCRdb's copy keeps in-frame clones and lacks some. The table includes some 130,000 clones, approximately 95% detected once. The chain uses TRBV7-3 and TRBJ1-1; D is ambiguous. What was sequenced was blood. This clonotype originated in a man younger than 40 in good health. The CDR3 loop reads CASSLGGRNTEAFF. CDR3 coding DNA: TGTGCCAGCAGCTTAGGCGGGAGGAACACTGAAGCTTTCTTT.